The rows below give T cell receptor beta chains drawn from one sample of a study of T cell responses to AZD1222 COVID-19 vaccine. The protocol was immunoSEQ multiplex PCR, while the TCRdb copy is restricted to in-frame clones and leaves out a portion. The sample lists 95,000 to 150,000 clones, around 87% occurring once. Sequencing used peripheral blood, obtained on day 0 of AZD1222 vaccination. These receptors came from an adult in good health. Each CDR3 is given with its conserved first and last residue. The order of the fields is D gene, clone size, J gene, V gene, CDR3 DNA, CDR3 protein. The D gene is left open where the match is weak. Part of the rows lack a size; the others show once, few, many or a class for expanded clones.

>TRBD2|.|TRBJ2-7|TRBV5-1
TGCGCCAGCAGCTTGGAGGCTAGCGGGGGGGAGTACTTC
CASSLEASGGEYF
>.|.|TRBJ1-2|TRBV2
TGTGCCAGCAGTCCTGGACGGACTAGGGGCTACACCTTC
CASSPGRTRGYTF
>.|.|TRBJ1-2|TRBV12-3/TRBV12-4
TGTGCCAGCAGATCCATAGCTAACTATGGCTACACCTTC
CASRSIANYGYTF
>.|.|TRBJ2-1|TRBV15
TGTGCCACCAGCAGGTTTGGGGGCTATGAGCAGTTCTTC
CATSRFGGYEQFF
>.|.|TRBJ1-5|TRBV24-1
TGTGCCACCAGTGATTTTCGCTACAGGACCAATCAGCCCCAGCATTTT
CATSDFRYRTNQPQHF
>.|once|TRBJ1-1|TRBV4-3
TGCGCCAGCAGCCAAAACAGGGATATCCTCCCGACTGAAGCTTTCTTT
CASSQNRDILPTEAFF
>.|.|TRBJ2-7|TRBV19
TGTGCCAGTAGTATAGAGGGGCAGAGCGTCATGGCGTACGAGCAGTACTTC
CASSIEGQSVMAYEQYF
>TRBD1|.|TRBJ2-7|TRBV4-2
TGTGCCAGCAGCCAAGATGAAGGGTGGACAGGGAGCTCCTACGAGCAGTACTTC
CASSQDEGWTGSSYEQYF
>.|once|TRBJ1-2|TRBV6-5
TGTGCCAGCAGCCTATACGCTGATAGGCGGGGCTACACCTTC
CASSLYADRRGYTF
>.|.|TRBJ2-7|TRBV7-9
TGTGCCAGCAGCTCTCCGGAGCCCGAGCAGTACTTC
CASSSPEPEQYF
>.|.|TRBJ1-1|TRBV5-5
TGTGCCAGCAGCTTGACTTGGGGCCCTAACACTGAAGCTTTCTTT
CASSLTWGPNTEAFF
>.|.|TRBJ1-1|TRBV2
TGTGCCAGCAGTGAACAAGTAGAAGCTTTCTTT
CASSEQVEAFF
>.|.|TRBJ1-2|TRBV3-1/TRBV3-2
TGTGCCAGCACCACCGCGGGGCCCTACACCTTC
CASTTAGPYTF
>.|many|TRBJ1-2|TRBV19
TGTGCCAGTAGCCTGGCAGAGTTCTATGGCTACACCTTC
CASSLAEFYGYTF
>.|.|TRBJ2-5|TRBV9
TGTGCCAGCAGCGTTATCGGTGGGAAGGAGACCCAGTACTTC
CASSVIGGKETQYF
>.|.|TRBJ2-2|TRBV6-4
TGTGCCAGCAGTGAAGTGGGGGGGCTCGGGGAGCTGTTTTTT
CASSEVGGLGELFF
>.|.|TRBJ1-6|TRBV7-6
TGTGCCAGCAGCTTAGCCTCGGCAGGGGAATCACCCCTCCACTTT
CASSLASAGESPLHF
>.|.|TRBJ1-3|TRBV4-3
TGCGCCAGCAGCCAAGATCTGAGCTCTGGAAACACCATATATTTT
CASSQDLSSGNTIYF
>.|.|TRBJ2-5|TRBV5-1
TGCGCCAGCAGCATATCGGGGACTTTACAAGAGACCCAGTACTTC
CASSISGTLQETQYF
>.|.|TRBJ2-5|TRBV15
TGTGCCACCAGCAGCGGGATCGAAGAGACCCAGTACTTC
CATSSGIEETQYF
>.|few|TRBJ1-4|TRBV10-3
TGTGCCATCAGTGGACGGAATAATGAAAAACTGTTTTTT
CAISGRNNEKLFF
>.|.|TRBJ2-1|TRBV9
TGTGCCAGCAGCGCCGGGACGCCCGGGGAGGCTGAGCAGTTCTTC
CASSAGTPGEAEQFF
>.|.|TRBJ1-1|TRBV5-1
TGCGCCAGCAGCTTAAATAACTTAGTGAACACTGAAGCTTTCTTT
CASSLNNLVNTEAFF
>TRBD2|.|TRBJ2-3|TRBV7-3
TGTGCCAGCAGCTTAAATGAGGCGGGGGGACGTACGAATACGCAGTATTTT
CASSLNEAGGRTNTQYF
>TRBD1|.|TRBJ2-7|TRBV27
TGTGCCAGCATGCCCCTCCCGGGACAGGGCCTTTACGAGCAGTACTTC
CASMPLPGQGLYEQYF
>.|.|TRBJ2-3|TRBV7-9
TGTGCCAGCAGCTTAGATGGGGGGGGCCTCTCGTATTTT
CASSLDGGGLSYF
>.|.|TRBJ1-2|TRBV18
TGTGCCAGCTCACCTACGGACTGGAGCTATGGCTACACCTTC
CASSPTDWSYGYTF
>.|.|TRBJ2-2|TRBV6-5
TGTGCCAGCAGTTCCCTTAGGAGGGCCGGGGAGCTGTTTTTT
CASSSLRRAGELFF
>.|.|TRBJ1-2|TRBV5-4
TGTGCCAGCAGCTTCTTTGGTGGCTACACCTTC
CASSFFGGYTF
>TRBD1|.|TRBJ1-2|TRBV12-5
TGTGCTAGTGGTTTGGTACAGGGGCGCTACACCTTC
CASGLVQGRYTF
>TRBD1|once|TRBJ2-5|TRBV27
TGTGCCAGCAGTTTAAACGTATGGACAGGGGCACAAGAGACCCAGTACTTC
CASSLNVWTGAQETQYF
>TRBD2|once|TRBJ2-1|TRBV15
TGTGCCACCAGCAGAGCCCGGGGGAGGGGAGATGAGCAGTTCTTC
CATSRARGRGDEQFF
>.|.|TRBJ2-4|TRBV6-5
TGTGCCAGCACTTGGCCCTCACGACGCATTCAGTACTTC
CASTWPSRRIQYF
>.|.|TRBJ2-2|TRBV12-5
TGTGCTAGTGGCCTGGGGGGCACCGGGGAGCTGTTTTTT
CASGLGGTGELFF
>.|.|TRBJ2-6|TRBV5-1
TGCGCCAGCAGCTCCGGCCCGGTAAAAACCCCCTCTGGGGCCAACGTCCTGACTTTC
CASSSGPVKTPSGANVLTF
>.|once|TRBJ1-4|TRBV7-9
TGTGCCAGCAGCTTAGTGAGCGGCACCCTAGGTGAAAAACTGTTTTTT
CASSLVSGTLGEKLFF
>.|.|TRBJ1-4|TRBV12-1
TGTGCCAGCAGCTTTGATTTGTACGGGACAGGCACTTTTAATGAAAAACTGTTTTTT
CASSFDLYGTGTFNEKLFF
>.|.|TRBJ1-4|TRBV7-6
TGTGCCAGCAGCTTAGAAGTGTTGTCGGGTGAAAAACTGTTTTTT
CASSLEVLSGEKLFF
>.|.|TRBJ1-5|TRBV6-1
TGTGCCAGCAGTGAAGAGAATCAGCCCCAGCATTTT
CASSEENQPQHF
>.|.|TRBJ1-4|TRBV6-5
TGTGCCAGCAGTTACGGGGCTAATGAAAAACTGTTTTTT
CASSYGANEKLFF
>.|.|TRBJ1-2|TRBV6-1
TGTGCCAGCAGTGACACACCTCAGAGTGGCTACACCTTC
CASSDTPQSGYTF
>.|.|TRBJ2-7|TRBV27
TGTGCCAGCAGTTTCTCTAAGGCCGGCGAGCAGTACTTC
CASSFSKAGEQYF
>TRBD2|medium-sized|TRBJ2-1|TRBV29-1
TGCAGCGTTGACGCCGGGGGACTAGTAGGAAATGAGCAGTTCTTC
CSVDAGGLVGNEQFF
>TRBD1|.|TRBJ2-3|TRBV6-1
TGTGCCAGCAGTGAACACCGGGACAGACCTTTAGATACGCAGTATTTT
CASSEHRDRPLDTQYF
>.|.|TRBJ2-6|TRBV10-3
TGTGCCATCAGTAAGCAGTGCTGTCGGGCCAACGTCCTGACTTTC
CAISKQCCRANVLTF
>TRBD2|.|TRBJ2-7|TRBV7-2
TGTGCCAGCAGCTTACTCCCGCTAGCGGGGGCCTACGAGCAGTACTTC
CASSLLPLAGAYEQYF
>TRBD2|.|TRBJ2-5|TRBV9
TGTGCCAGCAGCCCCCCCGCGGGGGGGGAAGAGACCCAGTACTTC
CASSPPAGGEETQYF
>TRBD1|.|TRBJ2-3|TRBV5-1
TGCGCCAGCAGCTTGGACGGACAGGGAGTCGCAGATACGCAGTATTTT
CASSLDGQGVADTQYF
>.|few|TRBJ2-3|TRBV12-3/TRBV12-4
TGTGCCAGCAGGATCAACAGGGATACGCAGTATTTT
CASRINRDTQYF
>.|.|TRBJ1-2|TRBV18
TGTGCCAGCTCACCTCCCACTTTCTATGGCTACACCTTC
CASSPPTFYGYTF
>.|.|TRBJ2-6|TRBV6-2/TRBV6-3
TGTGCCAGCAGTTACTCGACGTTCGGAGCTCGTGGGGCCAACGTCCTGACTTTC
CASSYSTFGARGANVLTF
>TRBD2|.|TRBJ2-7|TRBV5-1
TGCGCCAGCAGATCGGGAGGGGGGTCCTACGAGCAGTACTTC
CASRSGGGSYEQYF
>.|.|TRBJ1-5|TRBV20-1
TGCAGTGCTAGTTCAGGGACAAGTCAGCCCCAGCATTTT
CSASSGTSQPQHF
>TRBD2|.|TRBJ2-7|TRBV7-2
TGTGCCAGCAGCCCTCCAGCGGGGGCAGCCTACGAGCAGTACTTC
CASSPPAGAAYEQYF
>.|.|TRBJ1-1|TRBV12-5
TGTGCTAGTGGTCCGGGACATGAGACTGAAGCTTTCTTT
CASGPGHETEAFF
>.|.|TRBJ1-2|TRBV12-3/TRBV12-4
TGTGCCAGCAGCCGCCAGTTAGGCTACACCTTC
CASSRQLGYTF
>TRBD2|.|TRBJ2-1|TRBV6-2/TRBV6-3
TGTGCCAGCAGCCTAAGGGACTACGCCTACAATGAGCAGTTCTTC
CASSLRDYAYNEQFF
>.|.|TRBJ1-1|TRBV3-1/TRBV3-2
TGTGCCAGCAGCCGTCGTTGGGAAAACACTGAAGCTTTCTTT
CASSRRWENTEAFF